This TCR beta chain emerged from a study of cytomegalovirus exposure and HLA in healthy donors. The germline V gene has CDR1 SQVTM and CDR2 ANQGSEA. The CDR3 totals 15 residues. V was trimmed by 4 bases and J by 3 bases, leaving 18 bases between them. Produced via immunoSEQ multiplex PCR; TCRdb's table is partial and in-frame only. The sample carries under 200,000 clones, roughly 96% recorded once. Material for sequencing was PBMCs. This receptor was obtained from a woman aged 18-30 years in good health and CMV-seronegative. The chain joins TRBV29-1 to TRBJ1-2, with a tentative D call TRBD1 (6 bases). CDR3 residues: CSVGFPGGKDYGYTF. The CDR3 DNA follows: TGCAGCGTTGGGTTTCCGGGGGGCAAGGACTATGGCTACACCTTC.